This TCR beta chain was recovered during a study of OX40 agonist ivuxolimab in advanced cancers. The wider study: The group had a mean age of about 60 years, ranged from roughly 20 to 79, and was roughly 80% male. Findings of the study overall: With doses of 0.1 to 3.0 mg/kg, CD4+ and CD8+ blood T cells had undergone clonal expansion by week 6.

CDR3 length: 16 residues. Germline CDR1 SGHTA, CDR2 FQGNSA. J was trimmed by 0 bases and V by 4 bases; bases with no gene match: 6. Some clones are missing from TCRdb's copy, which holds only in-frame ones; the method was immunoSEQ multiplex PCR. Of fewer than 120,000 clones listed, roughly nine tenths were seen once; the top ten hold about 0.3%. Points on this clone: Its specificity is not known.

The material sequenced was CD4+ or CD8+ T cells sorted from blood, taken in a trial of the OX40 agonist ivuxolimab. This clonotype originated in an adult with an advanced solid tumor such as melanoma, head and neck, liver or kidney cancer. The chain carries TRBV7-2 and TRBJ2-7; 10 bases are a match to TRBD1. The CDR3 loop is CASSSSGTGDSYEQYF. In DNA, the CDR3 is TGTGCCAGCAGCTCATCCGGGACAGGGGACTCCTACGAGCAGTACTTC.